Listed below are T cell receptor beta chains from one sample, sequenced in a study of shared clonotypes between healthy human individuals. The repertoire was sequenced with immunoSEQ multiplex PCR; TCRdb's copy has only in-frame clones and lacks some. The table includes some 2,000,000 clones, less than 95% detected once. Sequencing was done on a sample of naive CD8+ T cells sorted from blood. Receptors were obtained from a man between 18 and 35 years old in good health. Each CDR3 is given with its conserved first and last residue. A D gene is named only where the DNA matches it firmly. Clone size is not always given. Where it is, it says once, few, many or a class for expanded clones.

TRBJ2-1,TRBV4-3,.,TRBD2,CASSQGLAGGIEQFF,TGCGCCAGCAGCCAAGGACTAGCGGGAGGAATTGAGCAGTTCTTC
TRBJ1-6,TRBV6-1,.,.,CASSESRSYNSPLHF,TGTGCCAGCAGTGAAAGTCGGAGCTATAATTCACCCCTCCACTTT
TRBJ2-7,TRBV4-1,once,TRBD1,CASSLSGGQEVSGVSYEQYF,TGCGCCAGCAGCCTAAGTGGGGGACAGGAAGTGTCTGGGGTTTCCTACGAGCAGTACTTC
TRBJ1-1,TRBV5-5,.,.,CASSLKAQGVAFF,TGTGCCAGCAGCTTGAAGGCCCAGGGAGTAGCTTTCTTT
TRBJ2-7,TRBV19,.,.,CASSMAEGSYEQYF,TGTGCCAGTAGTATGGCAGAGGGGAGCTACGAGCAGTACTTC
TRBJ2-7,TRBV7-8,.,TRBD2,CASSLVGGGLETYEQYF,TGTGCCAGCAGCTTGGTCGGGGGGGGACTTGAAACCTACGAGCAGTACTTC
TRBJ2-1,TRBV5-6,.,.,CASSLVSNEQFF,TGTGCCAGCAGCTTGGTATCCAATGAGCAGTTCTTC
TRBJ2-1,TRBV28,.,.,CASSSPDERAYNEQFF,TGTGCCAGCAGTTCGCCGGACGAGAGAGCCTACAATGAGCAGTTCTTC
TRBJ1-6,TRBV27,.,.,CASSSRGRWDSPLHF,TGTGCCAGCAGTTCCCGGGGACGTTGGGATTCACCCCTCCACTTT
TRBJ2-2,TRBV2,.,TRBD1,CASKTGMAGELFF,TGTGCCAGCAAGACAGGGATGGCCGGGGAGCTGTTTTTT
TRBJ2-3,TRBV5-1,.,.,CASSWAGDGGPTDTQYF,TGCGCCAGCAGCTGGGCGGGGGACGGGGGGCCCACAGATACGCAGTATTTT
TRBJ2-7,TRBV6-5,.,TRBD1,CASRFGTGASYEQYF,TGTGCCAGCAGGTTCGGGACAGGAGCCTCCTACGAGCAGTACTTC
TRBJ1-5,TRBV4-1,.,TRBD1,CASSQEWTGNSNQPQHF,TGCGCCAGCAGCCAAGAGTGGACAGGGAATAGCAATCAGCCCCAGCATTTT
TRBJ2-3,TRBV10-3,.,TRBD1,CAISESGVGGLTDTQYF,TGTGCCATCAGTGAGTCTGGGGTAGGGGGCTTGACAGATACGCAGTATTTT
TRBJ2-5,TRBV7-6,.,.,CASSLTGVGTQYF,TGTGCCAGCAGCTTAACTGGTGTAGGGACCCAGTACTTC
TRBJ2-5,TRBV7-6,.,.,CASSTLTTDQETQYF,TGTGCCAGCAGCACACTGACAACCGACCAAGAGACCCAGTACTTC
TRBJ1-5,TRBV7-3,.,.,CASSLSQRISNQPQHF,TGTGCCAGCAGCTTATCTCAGAGAATTAGCAATCAGCCCCAGCATTTT
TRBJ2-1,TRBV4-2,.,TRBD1,CASSQEDRENEQFF,TGTGCCAGCAGCCAAGAAGACAGGGAAAATGAGCAGTTCTTC